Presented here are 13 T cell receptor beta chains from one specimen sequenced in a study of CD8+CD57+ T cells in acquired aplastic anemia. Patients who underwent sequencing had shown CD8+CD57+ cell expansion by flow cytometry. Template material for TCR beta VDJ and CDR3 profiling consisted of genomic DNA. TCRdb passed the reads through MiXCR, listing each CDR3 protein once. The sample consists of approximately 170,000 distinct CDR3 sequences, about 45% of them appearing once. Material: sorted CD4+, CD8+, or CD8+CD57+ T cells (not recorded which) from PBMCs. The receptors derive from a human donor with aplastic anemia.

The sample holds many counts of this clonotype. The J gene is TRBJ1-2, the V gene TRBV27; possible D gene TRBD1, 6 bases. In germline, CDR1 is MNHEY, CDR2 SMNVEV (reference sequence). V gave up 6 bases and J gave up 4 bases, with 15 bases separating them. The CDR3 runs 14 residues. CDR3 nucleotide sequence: TGTGCCAGCAGCCTCCCTGACAGGCTCTATGGCTACACCTTC. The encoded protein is CASSLPDRLYGYTF.

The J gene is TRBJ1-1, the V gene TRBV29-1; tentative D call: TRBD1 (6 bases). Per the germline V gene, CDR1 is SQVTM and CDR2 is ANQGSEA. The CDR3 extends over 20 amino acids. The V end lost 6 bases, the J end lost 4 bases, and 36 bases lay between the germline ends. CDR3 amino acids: CSVSRAGGTDTQGLGTEAFF. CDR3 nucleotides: TGCAGCGTCTCAAGGGCGGGGGGTACAGATACGCAGGGGTTGGGCACTGAAGCTTTCTTT.

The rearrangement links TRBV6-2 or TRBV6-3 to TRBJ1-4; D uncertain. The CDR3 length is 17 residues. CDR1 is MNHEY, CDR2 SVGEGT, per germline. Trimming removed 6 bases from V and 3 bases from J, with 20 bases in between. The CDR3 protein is CASRRTYPQAANEKLFF. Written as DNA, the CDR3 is TGTGCCAGCAGACGGACCTACCCCCAAGCGGCTAATGAAAAACTGTTTTTT.

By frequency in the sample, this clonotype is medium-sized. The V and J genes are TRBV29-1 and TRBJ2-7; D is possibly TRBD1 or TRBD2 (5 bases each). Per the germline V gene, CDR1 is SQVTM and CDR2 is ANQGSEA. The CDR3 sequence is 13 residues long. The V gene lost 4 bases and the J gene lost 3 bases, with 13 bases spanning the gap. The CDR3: CSVGSGAIYEQYF. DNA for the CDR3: TGCAGCGTTGGATCCGGGGCCATCTACGAGCAGTACTTC.

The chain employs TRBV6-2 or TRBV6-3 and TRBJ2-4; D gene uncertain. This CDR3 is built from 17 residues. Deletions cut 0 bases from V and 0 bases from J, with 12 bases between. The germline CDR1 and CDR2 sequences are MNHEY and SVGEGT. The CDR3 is CASSYSAVPLAKNIQYF. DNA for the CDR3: TGTGCCAGCAGTTACTCGGCCGTCCCCTTAGCCAAAAACATTCAGTACTTC.

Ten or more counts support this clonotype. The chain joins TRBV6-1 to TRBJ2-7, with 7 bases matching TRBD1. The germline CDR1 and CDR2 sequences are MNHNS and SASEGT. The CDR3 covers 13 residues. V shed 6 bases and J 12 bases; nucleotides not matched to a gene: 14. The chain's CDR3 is CASSQIGTAAGYV. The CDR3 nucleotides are TGTGCCAGCAGCCAGATTGGGACAGCCGCTGGGTACGTC.

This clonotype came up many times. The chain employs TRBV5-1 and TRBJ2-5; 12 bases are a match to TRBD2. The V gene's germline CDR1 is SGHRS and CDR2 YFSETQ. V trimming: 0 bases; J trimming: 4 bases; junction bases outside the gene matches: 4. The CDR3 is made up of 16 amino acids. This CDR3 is CASSLAPSGRGETQYF. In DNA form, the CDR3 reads TGCGCCAGCAGCTTGGCGCCTAGCGGGAGGGGAGAGACCCAGTACTTC.

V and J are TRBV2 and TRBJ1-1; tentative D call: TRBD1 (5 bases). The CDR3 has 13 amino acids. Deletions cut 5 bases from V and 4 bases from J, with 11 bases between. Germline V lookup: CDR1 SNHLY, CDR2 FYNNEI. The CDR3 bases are TGTGCCAGCAGTCAAAAGGGGACCACTGAAGCTTTCTTT. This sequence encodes CASSQKGTTEAFF.

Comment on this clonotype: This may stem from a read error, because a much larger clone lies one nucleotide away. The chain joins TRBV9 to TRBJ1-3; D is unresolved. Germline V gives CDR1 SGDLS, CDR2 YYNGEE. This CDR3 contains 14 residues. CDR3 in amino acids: CASSAQISENTIYF. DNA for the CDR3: TGTGCCAGCAGCGCCCAAATCTCTGAAAACACCATATATTTT. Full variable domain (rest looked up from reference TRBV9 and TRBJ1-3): DSGVTQTPKHLITATGQRVTLRCSPRSGDLSVYWYQQSLDQGLQFLIQYYNGEERAKGNILERFSAQQFPDLHSELNLSSLELGDSALYFCASSAQISENTIYFGEGSWLTVV.

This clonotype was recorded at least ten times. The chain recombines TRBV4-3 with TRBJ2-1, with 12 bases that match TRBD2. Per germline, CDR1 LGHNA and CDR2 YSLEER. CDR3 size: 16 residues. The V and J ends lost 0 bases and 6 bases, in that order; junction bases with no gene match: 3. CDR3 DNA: TGCGCCAGCAGCCAAGAGGCTAGCGGGGGGGTCAATGAGCAGTTCTTC. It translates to CASSQEASGGVNEQFF.

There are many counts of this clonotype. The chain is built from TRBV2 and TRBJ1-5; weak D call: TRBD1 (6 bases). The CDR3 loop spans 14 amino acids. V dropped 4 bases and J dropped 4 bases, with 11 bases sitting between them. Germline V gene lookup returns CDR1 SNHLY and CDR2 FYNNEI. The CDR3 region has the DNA TGTGCCAGCAGTGCTCGGACAGAAAATCAGCCCCAGCATTTT. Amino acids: CASSARTENQPQHF.

CDR3 amino acids: CASSYQGTDTQYF. In DNA, the CDR3 is TGTGCCAGCAGTTATCAGGGCACAGATACGCAGTATTTT. The J gene is TRBJ2-3, the V gene TRBV6-2 or TRBV6-3; no reliable D call. This CDR3 contains 13 residues. Trimming cost V 3 bases and J 1 base, with 5 bases left between them. Looked up from germline, CDR1 is MNHEY and CDR2 is SVGEGT.

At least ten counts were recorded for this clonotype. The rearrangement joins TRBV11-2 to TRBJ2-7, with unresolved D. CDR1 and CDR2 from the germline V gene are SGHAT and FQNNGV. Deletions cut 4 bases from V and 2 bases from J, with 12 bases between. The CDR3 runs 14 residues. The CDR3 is CASSSSLSTYEQYF. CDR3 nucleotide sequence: TGTGCCAGCAGCTCCTCCCTTTCGACCTACGAGCAGTACTTC. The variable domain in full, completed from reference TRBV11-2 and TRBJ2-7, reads EAGVAQSPRYKIIEKRQSVAFWCNPISGHATLYWYQQILGQGPKLLIQFQNNGVVDDSQLPKDRFSAERLKGVDSTLKIQPAKLEDSAVYLCASSSSLSTYEQYFGPGTRLTVT.